The 17 T cell receptor beta chains listed next were all sequenced from one sample in a study of blood T cells in healthy people across ages. Combining a sample-barcoded 5' primer with a J-beta primer mix, a second PCR ran for 7 to 11 cycles. TCRdb re-called the 5' RACE reads through MiXCR, storing one row per CDR3 protein. Counted here are about 800,000 distinct CDR3 sequences, 25% occurring once; the ten biggest clones make up approximately 3.7%. Another study also made use of these data, one on T cells of mothers and their children.

Input material: blood. The source of these receptors is a boy aged 5-17 years in good health.

The J gene is TRBJ1-1, the V gene TRBV29-1; 10 nucleotides agree with TRBD1. Trimming cost V 7 bases and J 6 bases; bases outside gene matches: 8. CDR1 SQVTM and CDR2 ANQGSEA come from the germline V gene. The CDR3 has 13 amino acids. In DNA, the CDR3 is TGCAGCGCTACCGACAGGGGGCTGGCTGAAGCTTTCTTT. Translating it yields CSATDRGLAEAFF.

The rearrangement links TRBV20-1 to TRBJ2-4, with unresolved D. With 2 bases removed from V and 2 bases from J, the gap between germline ends came to 10 bases. CDR3 length: 14 residues. The germline V gene has CDR1 DFQATT and CDR2 SNEGSKA (reference sequence). CDR3 sequence: CSARPRVSKNIQYF. DNA for the CDR3: TGCAGTGCTAGACCTCGGGTGTCCAAAAACATTCAGTACTTC.

This clonotype was counted many times. The chain has TRBV14 and TRBJ2-1; 9 positions agree with TRBD2. This CDR3 has 13 residues. The germline V gene has CDR1 SGHDN and CDR2 FVKESK. Losses at the gene ends were 5 bases for V and 8 bases for J; bases not matched to a gene: 4. The CDR3 nucleotides read TGTGCCAGCAGCTCGGGACTAGCCGATGAGCAGTTCTTC. This sequence encodes CASSSGLADEQFF.

This chain links TRBV5-1 with TRBJ2-7; weak D call: TRBD1 (6 bases). Per the germline V gene, CDR1 is SGHRS and CDR2 is YFSETQ. The length of the CDR3 is 15 residues. V was shortened by 4 bases and J by 6 bases, with 20 bases between the two germline ends. The CDR3 loop reads CASSTTQKTGSEQYF. The CDR3, as DNA: TGCGCCAGCAGCACCACCCAGAAGACAGGATCCGAGCAGTACTTC.

This chain uses TRBV28 with TRBJ2-1; TRBD2 matches at 9 bases. This CDR3 is built from 19 residues. Germline V lookup: CDR1 MDHEN, CDR2 SYDVKM. J lost 3 bases, V lost 4 bases, and 16 bases had no gene match. CDR3 DNA: TGTGCCAGCAGTTCAATCGGGATAGCGGGAGAAGGAAACTACAATGAGCAGTTCTTC. Its protein is CASSSIGIAGEGNYNEQFF.

The V and J genes are TRBV20-1 and TRBJ2-1; 7 bases are a match to TRBD1. From germline, CDR1 is DFQATT and CDR2 SNEGSKA (reference sequence). There are 13 residues in the CDR3. J gave up 8 bases and V 5 bases, and 9 bases lay outside the gene matches. For the CDR3, the DNA is TGCAGTGCTGAACAGGGGTACGTAGATGAGCAGTTCTTC. It codes for CSAEQGYVDEQFF.

This clonotype was picked up one time. The chain employs TRBV10-3 and TRBJ1-2; 7 nucleotides match TRBD1. V gave up 3 bases and J gave up 0 bases; unmatched junction bases: 7. CDR1 is ENHRY, CDR2 SYGVKD, per germline. This CDR3 contains 16 residues. CDR3 sequence (DNA): TGTGCCATCAGTGATGGGACAGATCTGCCTAACTATGGCTACACCTTC. The encoded protein is CAISDGTDLPNYGYTF.

The V and J genes are TRBV3-1 and TRBJ2-5; D may correspond to TRBD1 or TRBD2 (5 bases each). Germline assignment: CDR1 LGHDT and CDR2 YNNKEL (reference sequence). This CDR3 contains 14 residues. Trimming took off 5 bases at V and 5 bases at J, with 15 bases between the two ends. The chain's CDR3 is CASSLHRDPETQYF. CDR3 in DNA: TGTGCCAGCAGCTTACACCGGGACCCCGAGACCCAGTACTTC.

The chain's CDR3 is CASSAPNEKLFF. Written as DNA, the CDR3 is TGTGCCAGCAGTGCGCCTAATGAAAAACTGTTTTTT. The V gene is TRBV28, the J gene TRBJ1-4, with D uncertain. CDR3 size: 12 residues. The V and J ends lost 5 bases and 3 bases respectively, with 4 bases between them. Germline values: CDR1 MDHEN, CDR2 SYDVKM.

The rearrangement joins TRBV14 to TRBJ1-1; D gene uncertain. Trimming pared 3 bases from V and 1 base from J, leaving 12 bases between. This CDR3 contains 15 residues. CDR1 is SGHDN and CDR2 is FVKESK in the germline V gene. This CDR3 reads CASSHLGSPNTEAFF. CDR3 bases: TGTGCCAGCAGCCATCTCGGCAGCCCGAACACTGAAGCTTTCTTT.

The V call is TRBV4-3, the J call TRBJ2-1; TRBD1 matches at 7 bases. The end of the DNA aligns better with TRBJ2-7, so the J call may be wrong. From germline, CDR1 is LGHNA and CDR2 YSLEER. The CDR3 contains 15 residues. CDR3 bases: TGCGCCAGCAGCCAGGAGAGACAGGGTTCCTACGAGCAGTACTTC. Amino acids: CASSQERQGSYEQYF.

CDR3 sequence: CASSQDYSGENQPQHF. The DNA for the CDR3 is TGTGCCAGCAGCCAAGATTATTCAGGGGAGAATCAGCCCCAGCATTTT. This sequence joins TRBV4-2 and TRBJ1-5, with a weak D call TRBD1 (6 bases). CDR3 length: 16 amino acids. V lost 0 bases and J lost 4, with 13 bases in between. Germline lookup yields CDR1 LGHNA and CDR2 YNFKEQ.

This clonotype was counted a few times. CDR3: CSATDPPEVWTEAFF. Written as DNA, the CDR3 is TGCAGTGCTACCGATCCGCCCGAGGTTTGGACTGAAGCTTTCTTT. The chain joins TRBV20-1 to TRBJ1-1, with no clear D. Germline lookup yields CDR1 DFQATT and CDR2 SNEGSKA (reference sequence). This CDR3 is 15 amino acids long. Trimming took off 4 bases at V and 5 bases at J, with 20 bases between the two ends.

This clonotype was observed a few times. The CDR3: CSARVLGGNEKLFF. CDR3 in DNA: TGCAGTGCTAGAGTTCTGGGGGGGAATGAAAAACTGTTTTTT. The rearrangement uses TRBV20-1 and TRBJ1-4; tentatively, D is TRBD1 (5 bases). The germline V gene encodes CDR1 DFQATT and CDR2 SNEGSKA (reference sequence). The CDR3 consists of 14 residues. The V and J ends lost 1 base and 5 bases respectively, with 11 bases between them.

This clonotype was observed a few times. The J gene is TRBJ2-1, the V gene TRBV7-2; TRBD2 agrees at 9 bases. The CDR3 extends over 16 amino acids. J gave up 1 base and V 4 bases, and 5 bases lay outside the gene matches. The germline gives CDR1 SGHTA, CDR2 FQGNSA. This CDR3 reads CASSSGTSMSYNEQFF. CDR3 nucleotide sequence: TGTGCCAGCAGCTCCGGGACTAGCATGTCCTACAATGAGCAGTTCTTC.

The table lists this clonotype with a few counts. The chain employs TRBV7-6 and TRBJ2-5; 10 positions agree with TRBD2. There are 15 residues in the CDR3. Germline V gene lookup returns CDR1 SGHVS and CDR2 FNYEAQ. J was trimmed by 5 bases and V by 6 bases; bases with no gene match: 9. The CDR3, as DNA: TGTGCCAGCAGGAGGTCACTAGCGGGGCGGGAGACCCAGTACTTC. Translation gives CASRRSLAGRETQYF.

The V call is TRBV5-1, the J call TRBJ2-7; 7 bases map to TRBD2. Germline V lookup: CDR1 SGHRS, CDR2 YFSETQ. V shed 0 bases, J shed 2 bases, and the junction held 14 bases outside the gene matches. CDR3 length equals 18 residues. CDR3 loop: CASSLGMLAEQRAYEQYF. CDR3 DNA: TGCGCCAGCAGCTTGGGAATGCTAGCGGAACAAAGGGCCTACGAGCAGTACTTC.